These 32 T cell receptor beta chains were all obtained from the same sample, sequenced in a study of cytomegalovirus exposure and HLA in healthy donors. Both 60 Vbeta primers and 13 Jbeta primers went into the PCR. The assay was immunoSEQ multiplex PCR, and TCRdb's table has in-frame clones only and misses some. The table records 150,000 to 200,000 clones, roughly 79% of them present only once. Sequenced: PBMCs. The source of these receptors is a man aged 30-40 years in good health and CMV-seronegative.

This sequence joins TRBV6-1 and TRBJ2-2; 9 nucleotides agree with TRBD1. This CDR3 is built from 14 residues. The trim removed 5 bases at V and 4 bases at J, leaving 2 bases unmatched. CDR1 and CDR2 from the germline V gene are MNHNS and SASEGT. CDR3 region: CASSTTGGTGELFF. The CDR3 DNA sequence: TGTGCCAGCAGTACGACAGGGGGCACCGGGGAGCTGTTTTTT.

This clone has only a few counts. The V and J genes are TRBV5-4 and TRBJ1-2; D remains ambiguous. This CDR3 region has 14 residues. Germline loops: CDR1 SGHNT, CDR2 YYREEE (reference sequence). Trimming removed 6 bases at V and 1 base at J, with 13 bases between. The CDR3 protein is CASTQVGVNYGYTF. The DNA for the CDR3 is TGTGCCAGCACCCAGGTGGGCGTTAACTATGGCTACACCTTC.

This clone was counted once. The rearrangement links TRBV11-2 to TRBJ2-1, with D hard to call. Trimming stripped 0 bases from V and 2 bases from J, with 8 bases between. There are 15 residues in the CDR3. Looked up from germline, CDR1 is SGHAT and CDR2 is FQNNGV. The CDR3 coding sequence is TGTGCCAGCAGCTTAGATCTGGGCACCTACAATGAGCAGTTCTTC. Residues: CASSLDLGTYNEQFF.

V and J are TRBV29-1 and TRBJ1-4, with D hard to call. Germline V gene lookup returns CDR1 SQVTM and CDR2 ANQGSEA. Trimming removed 5 bases from V and 0 bases from J, with 10 bases in between. This CDR3 has 14 amino acids. The CDR3 DNA reads as TGCAGCGTTTCCCTAGTCTCAACTAATGAAAAACTGTTTTTT. Translated: CSVSLVSTNEKLFF.

The chain uses TRBV19 and TRBJ1-6; TRBD1 is a possible D gene (6 bases). Germline V gene sequence: CDR1 LNHDA, CDR2 SQIVND (reference sequence). The CDR3 sequence is 15 residues long. V lost 3 bases and J 9 bases, leaving 15 bases between the germline ends. Written as DNA, the CDR3 is TGTGCCAGTAGTATTTTGGGGGCTGTGACTTCACCCCTCCACTTT. Residues: CASSILGAVTSPLHF.

This clone has only one observation. The CDR3 coding sequence is TGTGCCAGCAGGGAGGACAGGGGGCGTGCTGGTTGGCAGTACTTC. Encoded protein: CASREDRGRAGWQYF. The rearrangement uses TRBV6-6 and TRBJ2-7; 11 bases match TRBD1. After removal of 6 bases from V and 9 bases from J, the junction contained 13 bases not matched to a gene. CDR1 MNHNY and CDR2 SVGAGI come from the germline V gene (reference sequence). This CDR3 region has 15 residues.

V usage is TRBV21-1 and J usage is TRBJ2-7; the table's D call, TRBD2, was not checked against the DNA. TRBV21-1 is recorded as a pseudogene. CDR3 length equals 16 residues. The DNA of the CDR3 is TGTGCCAGCAGGGGGTTCCTAGTCGGCGGGGGTTACGAGCAGTACTTC. Translation: CASRGFLVGGGYEQYF.

V and J are TRBV7-9 and TRBJ2-7, with 12 bases matching TRBD2. This CDR3 has 14 amino acids. J was trimmed by 5 bases and V by 4 bases; bases with no gene match: 3. CDR1 and CDR2 (germline): SEHNR, FQNEAQ (reference sequence). The CDR3 here is CASSSSGRADEQYF. DNA for the CDR3: TGTGCCAGCAGCTCTAGCGGGAGGGCCGACGAGCAGTACTTC. Variable domain in full (rest from reference TRBV7-9 and TRBJ2-7): DTGVSQNPRHKITKRGQNVTFRCDPISEHNRLYWYRQTLGQGPEFLTYFQNEAQLEKSRLLSDRFSAERPKGSFSTLEIQRTEQGDSAMYLCASSSSGRADEQYFGPGTRLTVT.

This clone was recorded a few times. This chain connects TRBV19 to TRBJ1-5, with a possible D match to TRBD1 (6 bases). Germline V gene data show CDR1 as LNHDA and CDR2 as SQIVND (reference sequence). The CDR3 is 17 amino acids. V gave up 4 bases and J gave up 0 bases, with 16 bases separating them. The DNA of the CDR3 is TGTGCCAGTAGTAATTCAGGGGAACTTTATAGCAATCAGCCCCAGCATTTT. Translation: CASSNSGELYSNQPQHF.

The rearrangement links TRBV10-3 to TRBJ2-7; TRBD1 is a possible D gene (5 bases). Per the germline V gene, CDR1 is ENHRY and CDR2 is SYGVKD. Trimming left V 10 bases short and J 0 bases short, with 10 bases between. The CDR3 length is 12 residues. The CDR3 region is CASSGLSYEQYF. CDR3 nucleotides: TGTGCCAGCTCAGGGCTCTCCTACGAGCAGTACTTC.

The rearrangement links TRBV27 to TRBJ2-2; TRBD2 aligns across 10 bases. CDR3 length equals 16 residues. Germline V gene sequence: CDR1 MNHEY, CDR2 SMNVEV (reference sequence). With 6 bases clipped from V and 5 bases from J, the junction kept 9 bases outside the gene matches. The CDR3 sequence is CASRASGSLGTGELFF. For the CDR3, the DNA is TGTGCCAGCAGGGCTAGCGGGAGTCTAGGGACCGGGGAGCTGTTTTTT.

V gene TRBV2 combines with J gene TRBJ2-7; possible D gene TRBD1, 5 bases. There are 13 residues in the CDR3. V lost 8 bases to trimming and J lost 2 bases, with 13 bases between them. In germline, CDR1 is SNHLY, CDR2 FYNNEI. Written as DNA, the CDR3 is TGTGCCAGCTCCTACGACAGACCCTACGAGCAGTACTTC. Translating gives CASSYDRPYEQYF.

This clone showed up just a few times. The genes are TRBV2 and TRBJ1-2, with TRBD1 identical over 10 bases. V dropped 6 bases and J dropped 1; count of bases not matched to a gene: 5. Germline V lookup: CDR1 SNHLY, CDR2 FYNNEI. This CDR3 contains 15 residues. CDR3 amino acids: CASRVRDRGNYGYTF. The CDR3 coding sequence is TGTGCCAGCAGGGTTCGGGACAGGGGTAACTATGGCTACACCTTC.

This sequence joins TRBV27 and TRBJ1-3; 8 bases match TRBD1. Unmatched junction bases numbered 9, after V lost 6 bases and J lost 8 bases. The CDR3 runs to 14 residues. The germline gives CDR1 MNHEY, CDR2 SMNVEV (reference sequence). CDR3 residues: CASSPRTGRHTIYF. In nucleotides, the CDR3 is TGTGCCAGCAGCCCGCGGACAGGGCGACACACCATATATTTT.

The V and J genes are TRBV5-4 and TRBJ1-2; D gene unclear. The V and J ends lost 2 bases and 10 bases respectively, with 18 bases between them. Germline V gene data show CDR1 as SGHNT and CDR2 as YYREEE (reference sequence). The CDR3 spans 14 residues. CDR3 sequence reads: CASSFQVSNFDYTF. The CDR3 DNA follows: TGTGCCAGCAGCTTCCAGGTATCTAACTTTGACTACACCTTC.

The chain uses TRBV28 and TRBJ1-4; the D is unclear. This CDR3 comprises 17 residues. Germline-derived CDR1 and CDR2 are MDHEN and SYDVKM. Trimming took 6 bases from V and 1 from J, leaving 18 bases between them. The CDR3 spells CASSHAIILQTNEKLFF. The CDR3, as DNA: TGTGCCAGCAGCCACGCAATAATACTTCAAACTAATGAAAAACTGTTTTTT.

There are a few counts of this clone. The V call is TRBV6-1, the J call TRBJ2-5; no clear D. CDR3 length: 13 residues. The ends were cut back, 4 bases at V and 4 bases at J, with 10 bases in the middle. Germline V gives CDR1 MNHNS, CDR2 SASEGT. CDR3 sequence (DNA): TGTGCCAGCAGTGTTGAAATCAGAGAGACCCAGTACTTC. It specifies CASSVEIRETQYF.

The V gene is TRBV29-1, the J gene TRBJ2-2; a possible D gene is TRBD2 (6 bases). V gave up 4 bases and J gave up 2 bases, with 8 bases separating them. Germline CDR1 and CDR2: SQVTM and ANQGSEA. The CDR3 is 13 amino acids. The CDR3 loop is CSVAGLNTGELFF. CDR3 DNA: TGCAGCGTTGCGGGACTCAACACCGGGGAGCTGTTTTTT.

The chain recombines TRBV28 with TRBJ1-5; 9 bases line up with TRBD1. V lost 5 bases and J lost 4; bases outside the gene matches: 9. The CDR3 sequence is 16 residues long. CDR1 is MDHEN, CDR2 SYDVKM, per germline. The chain's CDR3 is CASSHGKTGGNQPQHF. The DNA of the CDR3 is TGTGCCAGCAGTCACGGGAAGACAGGGGGGAATCAGCCCCAGCATTTT.

The chain has TRBV7-8 and TRBJ2-2; 8 bases are a match to TRBD1. The germline V gene encodes CDR1 SGHVS and CDR2 FQNEAQ. Trimming took 5 bases from V and 7 from J; bases not matched to a gene: 9. The CDR3 totals 15 residues. CDR3 protein: CASSQGQGVIGELFF. The CDR3 DNA follows: TGTGCCAGCAGCCAAGGACAGGGCGTGATCGGGGAGCTGTTTTTT.

The chain couples TRBV9 to TRBJ1-4, with D maybe TRBD1 (5 bases). This CDR3 spans 15 amino acids. CDR1 and CDR2 from the germline V gene are SGDLS and YYNGEE. Between the trimmed V and J ends, which lost 6 bases and 5 bases, there was a span of 17 bases. The CDR3 is CASNPLGGRNEKLFF. CDR3 bases: TGTGCCAGCAACCCTCTGGGGGGTAGAAATGAAAAACTGTTTTTT.

The chain has TRBV4-2 and TRBJ2-3; D gene uncertain. The V end lost 4 bases, the J end lost 6 bases, and 11 bases lay between the germline ends. This CDR3 is 13 amino acids long. From germline, CDR1 is LGHNA and CDR2 YNFKEQ. CDR3 coding DNA: TGTGCCAGCAGCCCGGAGCTCTTGGATACGCAGTATTTT. Translated, it gives CASSPELLDTQYF.

The rearrangement uses TRBV5-1 and TRBJ1-1; 8 nucleotides line up with TRBD1. Germline V gene data show CDR1 as SGHRS and CDR2 as YFSETQ. This CDR3 contains 13 residues. J lost 6 bases, V lost 0 bases, and 1 base had no gene match. CDR3 DNA sequence: TGCGCCAGCAGCTTGGCAGGGGGCGCTGAAGCTTTCTTT. Translation: CASSLAGGAEAFF.

CDR3 in DNA: TGTGCCAGTAGTATTTCGAACAGGGGGCTGAATGGCTACACCTTC. This translates into CASSISNRGLNGYTF. This rearrangement joins TRBV19 to TRBJ1-2, with 9 bases fitting TRBD1. The CDR3 extends over 15 amino acids. The V segment lost 3 bases and the J segment 6 bases; nucleotides outside the gene matches: 8. Germline V gives CDR1 LNHDA, CDR2 SQIVND (reference sequence).

This sequence joins TRBV11-2 and TRBJ2-5; possible D gene TRBD1, 6 bases. This CDR3 is 16 amino acids long. The V end lost 5 bases, the J end lost 2 bases, and 18 bases lay between the germline ends. The germline V gene has CDR1 SGHAT and CDR2 FQNNGV. Here the CDR3 DNA reads TGTGCCAGCAGCCCTCCCCCCAGGGGCCTACAAGAGACCCAGTACTTC. Amino acid sequence: CASSPPPRGLQETQYF.

Here the CDR3 reads CASSMTGAYYEQYF. The CDR3 DNA reads as TGTGCCAGCAGCATGACAGGGGCATACTACGAGCAGTACTTC. This chain uses TRBV5-5 with TRBJ2-7; 8 positions agree with TRBD1. The CDR3 spans 14 residues. The germline CDR1 and CDR2 sequences are SGHKS and YYEKEE (reference sequence). V gave up 4 bases and J gave up 3 bases; unmatched junction bases: 6.

The V and J genes are TRBV10-3 and TRBJ1-4; possible D gene TRBD1, 5 bases. The CDR3 loop spans 14 amino acids. Trimming removed 5 bases from V and 2 bases from J, with 9 bases in between. CDR1 is ENHRY, CDR2 SYGVKD, per germline. This chain's CDR3 is CAISPGRTNEKLFF. As DNA, the CDR3 is TGTGCCATCAGTCCAGGGCGGACTAATGAAAAACTGTTTTTT.

The genes are TRBV30 and TRBJ2-7, with TRBD2 identical over 10 bases. J lost 2 bases, V lost 3 bases, and 4 bases had no gene match. Germline CDR1 is GTSNPN and CDR2 is SVGIG (reference sequence). The length of the CDR3 is 14 residues. For the CDR3, the DNA is TGTGCCTGGAGGCCGGGACTAGCGACCTACGAGCAGTACTTC. Its protein is CAWRPGLATYEQYF.

This clone was seen once. The CDR3 protein is CASSSRHKTGLAERYEQYF. CDR3 bases: TGTGCCAGCAGCTCGAGGCACAAGACGGGACTAGCGGAACGCTACGAGCAGTACTTC. The chain couples TRBV11-2 to TRBJ2-7, with 11 bases aligning to TRBD2. Germline CDR1 reads SGHAT; CDR2 reads FQNNGV. With V trimmed by 4 bases and J by 3 bases, 17 bases remained unmatched. The CDR3 has 19 amino acids.

V gene TRBV29-1 combines with J gene TRBJ2-3; D might be TRBD1 (6 bases). With 3 bases removed from V and 0 bases from J, the gap between germline ends came to 10 bases. This CDR3 spans 14 amino acids. Germline CDR1 SQVTM, CDR2 ANQGSEA. CDR3 region: CSVDGQLSTDTQYF. The CDR3 DNA is TGCAGCGTTGATGGACAGCTTAGCACAGATACGCAGTATTTT.

V usage is TRBV27 and J usage is TRBJ2-7, with 10 bases aligning to TRBD2. This CDR3 contains 14 residues. V lost 4 bases, J lost 5 bases, and 5 bases stayed unmatched. Germline CDR1 reads MNHEY; CDR2 reads SMNVEV (reference sequence). CDR3 bases: TGTGCCAGCAGTTCCCTAGCGGGAGTGCACGAGCAGTACTTC. As protein: CASSSLAGVHEQYF.

This rearrangement joins TRBV6-5 to TRBJ2-7, with 15 bases identical to TRBD2. J lost 11 bases, V lost 0 bases, and 2 bases had no gene match. From germline, CDR1 is MNHEY and CDR2 SVGAGI. CDR3 length: 14 residues. The CDR3 spells CASSYSWTSGREYF. As DNA, the CDR3 is TGTGCCAGCAGTTACTCTTGGACTAGCGGGAGGGAGTACTTC.